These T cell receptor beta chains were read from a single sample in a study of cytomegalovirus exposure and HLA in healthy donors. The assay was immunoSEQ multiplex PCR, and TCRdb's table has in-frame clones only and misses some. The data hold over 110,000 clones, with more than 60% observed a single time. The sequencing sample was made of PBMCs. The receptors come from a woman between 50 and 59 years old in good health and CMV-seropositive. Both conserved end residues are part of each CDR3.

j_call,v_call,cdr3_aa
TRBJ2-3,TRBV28,CASSPTALAGGLPGF
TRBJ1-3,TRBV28,CASSLAGGPGNTIYF
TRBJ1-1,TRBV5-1,CASSLADRLNTEAFF
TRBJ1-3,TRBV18,CASSPAGISGNTIYF
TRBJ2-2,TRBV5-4,CASSYGQGENTGELFF
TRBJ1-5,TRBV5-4,CASSETGNHQPQHF
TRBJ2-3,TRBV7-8,CASSSPGQGQGWTQYF
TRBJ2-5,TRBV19,CASTVGAGYQETQYF
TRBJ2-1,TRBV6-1,CASSELGLAGGPEQFF
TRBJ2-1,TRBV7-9,CASSLVSGGYNEQFF
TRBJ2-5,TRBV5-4,CASSLWRGPGETQYF
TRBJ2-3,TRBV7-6,CASSLVEGGDTQYF
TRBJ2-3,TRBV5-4,CASSSSDTQYF
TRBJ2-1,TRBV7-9,CASSYLTGGGEQFF
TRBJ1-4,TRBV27,CASSSSGGLNEKLFF
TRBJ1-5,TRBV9,CASSFNRDRAIQPQHF
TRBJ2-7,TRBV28,CASSSYYEQYF
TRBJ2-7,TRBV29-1,CSVGRGLYEQYF
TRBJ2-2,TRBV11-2,CASSPLGTGFTGELFF
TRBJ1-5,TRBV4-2,CASSQANQPQHF
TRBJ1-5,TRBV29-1,CSVTGQHNQPQHF
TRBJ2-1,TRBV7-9,CASGSWRSDYNEQFF
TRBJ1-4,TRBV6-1,CASSEARQGTTTNEKLFF
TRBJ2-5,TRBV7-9,CASSFTNQETQYF
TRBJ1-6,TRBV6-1,CASSQKGQYNSPLHF
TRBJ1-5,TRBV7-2,CASSLQGRGNQPQHF
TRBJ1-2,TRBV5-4,CASTGGGDGYFYGYTF
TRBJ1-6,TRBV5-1,CASSLVEGGVDSPLHF
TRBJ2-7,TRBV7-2,CASSPAGGASLYEQYF
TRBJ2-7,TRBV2,CAGASSYEQYF
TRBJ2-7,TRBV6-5,CASSRDRGYEQYF
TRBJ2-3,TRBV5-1,CASNNGQASSDTQYF
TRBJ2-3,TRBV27,CASSLWASGPLDTQYF
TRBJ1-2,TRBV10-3,CAISTGTVYGYTF
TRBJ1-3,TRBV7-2,CASSREGSAGNTIYF
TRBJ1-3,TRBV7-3,CASSPTLLRSGNTIYF
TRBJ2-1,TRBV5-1,CASSLATGGINEQFF
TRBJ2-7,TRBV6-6,CASTWTGDRQIGQYF
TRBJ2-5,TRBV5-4,CASSLRGYETQYF
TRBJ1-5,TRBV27,CASSLKRGNQPQHF
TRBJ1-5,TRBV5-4,CASSLMGGSNQPQHF
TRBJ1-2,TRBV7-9,CASSRDRANYGYTF
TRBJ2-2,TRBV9,CASSEGQGVGELFF
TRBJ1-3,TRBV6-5,CASSYSKGANGNTIYF
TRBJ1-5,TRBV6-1,CASSGRGNQPQHF
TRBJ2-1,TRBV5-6,CASSLADNEQFF
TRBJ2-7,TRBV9,CASSSGEAPREQYF
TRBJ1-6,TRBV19,CASSMARGKNSPLHF
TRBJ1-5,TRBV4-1,CASSPPQGAGQPQHF
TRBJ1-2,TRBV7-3,CASSGQGRNGYTF
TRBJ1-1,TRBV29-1,CSVGGLDTEAFF
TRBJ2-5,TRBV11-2,CASSHTVGGQYF
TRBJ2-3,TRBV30,CAWIPRRLNTDTQYF
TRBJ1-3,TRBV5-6,CASSYGQTGNTIYF